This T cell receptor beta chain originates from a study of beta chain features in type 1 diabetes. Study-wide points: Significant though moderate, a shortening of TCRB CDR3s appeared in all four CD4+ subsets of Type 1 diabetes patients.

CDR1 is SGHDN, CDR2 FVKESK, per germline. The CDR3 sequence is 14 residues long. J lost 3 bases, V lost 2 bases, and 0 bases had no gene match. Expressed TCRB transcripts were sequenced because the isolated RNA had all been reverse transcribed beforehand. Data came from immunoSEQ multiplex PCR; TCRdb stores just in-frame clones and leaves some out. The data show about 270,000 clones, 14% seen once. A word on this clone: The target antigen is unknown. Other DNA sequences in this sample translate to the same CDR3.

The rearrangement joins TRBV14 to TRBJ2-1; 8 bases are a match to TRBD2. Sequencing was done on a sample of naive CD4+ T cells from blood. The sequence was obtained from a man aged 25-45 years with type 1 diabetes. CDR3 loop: CASSQTSGYNEQFF. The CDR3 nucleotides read TGTGCCAGCAGCCAAACTAGCGGCTACAATGAGCAGTTCTTC.